Shown below are 8 T cell receptor beta chains from a single sample sequenced in a study of blood T cell repertoires in COVID-19. Sequencing was performed with immunoSEQ multiplex PCR; in TCRdb, only in-frame clones are kept and a portion is missing. The sample has tens of thousands of clones; roughly 84% are singletons. Sequencing was performed on peripheral blood. These receptors all stem from a human donor with active COVID-19. The donor label of this sample is uncertain.

This clone came up a few times. The genes are TRBV7-2 and TRBJ1-2, with D perhaps matching TRBD1 (6 bases). The CDR3 loop spans 13 amino acids. Per the germline V gene, CDR1 is SGHTA and CDR2 is FQGNSA. V was pared by 4 bases and J by 8 bases, with 14 bases between. The CDR3 here is CASSSSGTLGYTF. The CDR3 region has the DNA TGTGCCAGCAGCTCCTCCGGGACATTGGGCTACACCTTC.

The chain recombines TRBV5-1 with TRBJ2-3; D is possibly TRBD2 (5 bases). The germline V and J ends were trimmed by 0 bases and 3 bases, with 8 bases remaining between them. The CDR3 totals 14 residues. Germline V gene data show CDR1 as SGHRS and CDR2 as YFSETQ. Here the CDR3 DNA reads TGCGCCAGCAGCTTGGCGCTAGCAACAGATACGCAGTATTTT. Its protein product is CASSLALATDTQYF.

The rearrangement uses TRBV3-1 (or the pseudogene TRBV3-2) and TRBJ1-2, with D hard to call. Germline assignment: CDR1 LGHDT and CDR2 YNNKEL (reference sequence). Trimming left V 1 base short and J 4 bases short, with 19 bases between. The CDR3 loop spans 17 amino acids. The CDR3 is CASSQAGLRPQTYGYTF. CDR3 nucleotides: TGTGCCAGCAGCCAAGCCGGACTCAGACCGCAAACCTATGGCTACACCTTC.

CDR3 sequence (DNA): TGTGCCAGCGGGGGGGGACAGGGGTTTGAGGGGAACTACGAGCAGTACTTC. Its protein is CASGGGQGFEGNYEQYF. The J gene is TRBJ2-7, the V gene TRBV4-2; TRBD1 matches at 10 bases. The germline V gene encodes CDR1 LGHNA and CDR2 YNFKEQ. V lost 8 bases, J lost 3 bases, and 16 bases stayed unmatched. The CDR3 runs to 17 residues.

The DNA for the CDR3 is TGTGCCAGCAGCCAAGATGGGATAGCGGGGATGGGGACAGATACGCAGTATTTT. This encodes CASSQDGIAGMGTDTQYF. The chain joins TRBV4-2 to TRBJ2-3; TRBD2 matches 8 bases. The germline gives CDR1 LGHNA, CDR2 YNFKEQ. The length of the CDR3 is 18 residues. V lost 0 bases to trimming and J lost 3 bases; unmatched junction nucleotides: 11.

This chain links TRBV7-9 with TRBJ2-1, with 9 bases lining up with TRBD1. In germline, CDR1 is SEHNR, CDR2 FQNEAQ (reference sequence). After removal of 0 bases from V and 1 base from J, the junction contained 4 bases not matched to a gene. The CDR3 contains 17 residues. The CDR3 region has the DNA TGTGCCAGCAGCTTAGCGAAGGGACAGGGATCCTACAATGAGCAGTTCTTC. Translating gives CASSLAKGQGSYNEQFF.

This sequence joins TRBV19 and TRBJ1-2, with a possible D match to TRBD1 (6 bases). CDR1 is LNHDA and CDR2 is SQIVND in the germline V gene (reference sequence). The CDR3 is made up of 13 amino acids. Trimming pared 1 base from V and 4 bases from J, leaving 7 bases between. The CDR3 sequence is CASSIGTAYGYTF. For the CDR3, the DNA is TGTGCCAGTAGTATAGGGACAGCCTATGGCTACACCTTC.

V is TRBV7-2 and J is TRBJ1-5, with TRBD1 as a possible D gene (5 bases). Germline CDR1 SGHTA, CDR2 FQGNSA. This CDR3 comprises 16 residues. Trimming left V 5 bases short and J 0 bases short, with 14 bases between. The CDR3 is CASSPDSAYSNQPQHF. CDR3 bases: TGTGCCAGCAGCCCCGACAGTGCTTATAGCAATCAGCCCCAGCATTTT. Based on the CDR3 plus reference TRBV7-2 and TRBJ1-5, the full variable domain is GAGVSQSPSNKVTEKGKDVELRCDPISGHTALYWYRQSLGQGLEFLIYFQGNSAPDKSGLPSDRFSAERTGGSVSTLTIQRTQQEDSAVYLCASSPDSAYSNQPQHFGDGTRLSIL.